Presented here are 15 T cell receptor beta chains from one specimen sequenced in a study of blood T cell repertoires in COVID-19. The method was immunoSEQ multiplex PCR; TCRdb's version includes in-frame clones alone and lacks a portion of them. This sample has over 150,000 clones, with roughly 90% found just once. The sequenced sample was PBMCs or T cells enriched from blood (not recorded which). The receptor source for this set is a woman aged 45-65 years who had recovered from COVID-19.

The CDR3 spells CASSPKGLAGVEGQETQYF. The CDR3 DNA reads as TGTGCCAGCTCACCAAAAGGCCTAGCGGGAGTGGAGGGCCAAGAGACCCAGTACTTC. The genes are TRBV18 and TRBJ2-5; 10 positions match TRBD2. Trimming removed 2 bases from V and 1 base from J; junction bases left unmatched: 13. The CDR3 is made up of 19 amino acids. Germline V gene data show CDR1 as KGHSH and CDR2 as LQKENI.

This clone was seen only a few times. The rearrangement uses TRBV25-1 and TRBJ2-1; 14 bases match TRBD2. Germline V gene lookup returns CDR1 MGHDK and CDR2 SYGVNS. The CDR3 contains 16 residues. The junction had 10 bases not matched to a gene; V was cut back by 6 bases and J by 9 bases. The CDR3 DNA follows: TGTGCCAGCAGCTTCAAGGGACTAGCGGGAGTGGGTGAGCAGTTCTTC. This gives the protein CASSFKGLAGVGEQFF.

The CDR3 DNA sequence: TGTGCCAGTAGAAAAGACAGGGACCATCAGCCCCAGCATTTT. Protein sequence: CASRKDRDHQPQHF. The chain links TRBV19 to TRBJ1-5, with TRBD1 matching 7 bases. Germline CDR1 is LNHDA and CDR2 is SQIVND (reference sequence). V shed 6 bases and J 5 bases; nucleotides not matched to a gene: 7. The CDR3 totals 14 residues.

The chain uses TRBV15 and TRBJ2-1, with TRBD2 matching 9 bases. V was clipped by 0 bases and J by 6 bases; unmatched bases: 6. This CDR3 comprises 16 residues. Germline CDR1 LNHNV, CDR2 YYDKDF (reference sequence). CDR3 sequence: CATSREGTSRFNEQFF. DNA for the CDR3: TGTGCCACCAGCAGAGAAGGGACTAGCCGATTCAATGAGCAGTTCTTC.

The chain has TRBV7-9 and TRBJ1-1; D not resolved. Germline V lookup: CDR1 SEHNR, CDR2 FQNEAQ (reference sequence). Deletions cut 1 base from V and 8 bases from J, with 8 bases between. There are 12 residues in the CDR3. The CDR3 nucleotides are TGTGCCAGCAGCTTAGGTCCTCCGGAAGCTTTCTTT. The encoded protein is CASSLGPPEAFF. Drawing the rest from reference TRBV7-9 and TRBJ1-1, the complete variable domain is DTGVSQNPRHKITKRGQNVTFRCDPISEHNRLYWYRQTLGQGPEFLTYFQNEAQLEKSRLLSDRFSAERPKGSFSTLEIQRTEQGDSAMYLCASSLGPPEAFFGQGTRLTVV.

The chain uses TRBV29-1 and TRBJ2-6; no clear D gene. Trimming took 8 bases from V and 1 from J, leaving 12 bases between them. CDR1 SQVTM and CDR2 ANQGSEA come from the germline V gene. The CDR3 extends over 14 amino acids. The CDR3, as DNA: TGCAGCTTCAACGGTCGGTCTGGGGCCAACGTCCTGACTTTC. It is translated as CSFNGRSGANVLTF.

This clone was counted once. V is TRBV2 and J is TRBJ1-2, with D perhaps matching TRBD1 (6 bases). Trimming stripped 3 bases from V and 8 bases from J, with 13 bases between. Per the germline V gene, CDR1 is SNHLY and CDR2 is FYNNEI. This CDR3 is built from 13 residues. CDR3 nucleotides: TGTGCCAGCAGTGATTTACCCGGGACAGGCTACACCTTC. Protein: CASSDLPGTGYTF.

As for this clone: The junction departs from the called germline gene at one end, perhaps through a read error. The V call is TRBV10-3, the J call TRBJ2-5; D ambiguous. The CDR3 sequence is 13 residues long. The germline CDR1 and CDR2 sequences are ENHRY and SYGVKD. CDR3 region: CAISERPGESQYF. The CDR3 DNA reads as TGTGCCATCAGTGAACGACCCGGAGAGTCCCAGTACTTC.

This clone has a single count. The chain has TRBV15 and TRBJ1-3, with 9 bases matching TRBD1. Trimming removed 4 bases from V and 7 bases from J; junction bases left unmatched: 5. The CDR3 extends over 14 amino acids. The germline V gene encodes CDR1 LNHNV and CDR2 YYDKDF (reference sequence). In DNA form, the CDR3 reads TGTGCCACCAGCAACGCCGGGACAGGGAACACCATATATTTT. It encodes CATSNAGTGNTIYF.

The chain uses TRBV18 and TRBJ2-7; maybe TRBD2 (6 bases). The CDR3 contains 16 residues. The V gene lost 0 bases and the J gene lost 7 bases, with 19 bases spanning the gap. Germline V CDR1 and CDR2: KGHSH, LQKENI. The CDR3: CASSPPVAATRGEQYF. As DNA, the CDR3 is TGTGCCAGCTCACCACCGGTGGCAGCGACTCGGGGGGAGCAGTACTTC.

This clone was observed a single time. The chain joins TRBV10-2 to TRBJ1-2; 10 bases match TRBD1. The trim removed 0 bases at V and 4 bases at J, leaving 5 bases unmatched. This CDR3 is built from 16 residues. CDR1 is WSHSY, CDR2 SAAADI, per germline. The CDR3 DNA sequence: TGCGCCAGCAGTGAGTCGTGGACAGGGGGTACCTATGGCTACACCTTC. Its translation is CASSESWTGGTYGYTF.

V gene TRBV6-5 combines with J gene TRBJ1-3, with a tentative D call TRBD1 (6 bases). The CDR3 has 14 residues. Trimming left V 10 bases short and J 0 bases short, with 13 bases between. Germline values: CDR1 MNHEY, CDR2 SVGAGI. DNA for the CDR3: TGTGCCACCAGGGGCTCGGTCTCTGGAAACACCATATATTTT. Amino acid sequence: CATRGSVSGNTIYF.

This chain uses TRBV3-1 (or the pseudogene TRBV3-2) with TRBJ1-1; 8 bases match TRBD1. This CDR3 is 15 amino acids long. Per the germline V gene, CDR1 is LGHDT and CDR2 is YNNKEL (reference sequence). Trimming removed 5 bases from V and 0 bases from J; junction bases left unmatched: 5. The CDR3 sequence is CASSEGQVMNTEAFF. DNA of the CDR3: TGTGCCAGCAGCGAGGGACAGGTTATGAACACTGAAGCTTTCTTT.

The genes are TRBV11-2 and TRBJ2-2; D is undetermined. CDR1 and CDR2 from the germline V gene are SGHAT and FQNNGV. This CDR3 is 15 amino acids long. V lost 0 bases and J lost 7, with 12 bases in between. In nucleotides, the CDR3 is TGTGCCAGCAGCTTAGATTTATGGAGTTACGGGGAGCTGTTTTTT. Translated: CASSLDLWSYGELFF.

The table lists this clone with a few counts. The chain couples TRBV10-3 to TRBJ2-1, with 10 bases matching TRBD2. With V trimmed by 6 bases and J by 2 bases, 7 bases remained unmatched. CDR1 and CDR2 (germline): ENHRY, SYGVKD. The CDR3 covers 16 residues. The CDR3 protein is CAIRTGLAVPYNEQFF. For the CDR3, the DNA is TGTGCCATCAGGACAGGACTAGCGGTCCCCTACAATGAGCAGTTCTTC.